A selection of T cell receptor beta chains follows, all from one sample in a study of blood T cell repertoires in COVID-19. Sequencing was performed with immunoSEQ multiplex PCR; in TCRdb, only in-frame clones are kept and a portion is missing. This table has 190,000 or so clones, approximately 80% appearing once. The material sequenced was peripheral blood. Receptor source: a human donor with acute or convalescent COVID-19. The donor label of this sample is uncertain. Both conserved end residues are trimmed from each CDR3.

len: 11; j_gene: TRBJ1-1; v_gene: TRBV6-5; CDR3aa: ATQRKLNTEAF
len: 13; j_gene: TRBJ2-6; v_gene: TRBV6-1; CDR3aa: ASSDTASGANVLT
len: 13; j_gene: TRBJ2-1; v_gene: TRBV29-1; CDR3aa: SVEKQGVFGNEQF
len: 15; j_gene: TRBJ2-5; v_gene: TRBV12-5; CDR3aa: ASGLVRGPGALGTQY
len: 12; j_gene: TRBJ1-6; v_gene: TRBV3-1/TRBV3-2; CDR3aa: ASSQAGAGSPLH
len: 15; j_gene: TRBJ2-1; v_gene: TRBV2; CDR3aa: ASSEGGGGRRYNEQF
len: 14; j_gene: TRBJ1-1; v_gene: TRBV18; CDR3aa: ASSAQQGALNTEAF
len: 12; j_gene: TRBJ2-5; v_gene: TRBV6-5; CDR3aa: ASSLRGGLETQY
len: 13; j_gene: TRBJ2-7; v_gene: TRBV3-1/TRBV3-2; CDR3aa: ASRPSGTQRWEQY
len: 12; j_gene: TRBJ1-2; v_gene: TRBV2; CDR3aa: ASSETGANYGYT
len: 13; j_gene: TRBJ1-3; v_gene: TRBV6-5; CDR3aa: ASKGLLNSGNTIY
len: 13; j_gene: TRBJ2-1; v_gene: TRBV20-1; CDR3aa: SASSGTSGTNEQF
len: 11; j_gene: TRBJ1-2; v_gene: TRBV24-1; CDR3aa: ATSDGGLHGYT
len: 13; j_gene: TRBJ2-1; v_gene: TRBV10-3; CDR3aa: AITSTGGAYNEQF
len: 13; j_gene: TRBJ1-2; v_gene: TRBV4-1; CDR3aa: ASSQGEGANHGYT
len: 13; j_gene: TRBJ1-1; v_gene: TRBV27; CDR3aa: ASSPQGQGWAEAF
len: 15; j_gene: TRBJ2-7; v_gene: TRBV4-2; CDR3aa: ASSQTYRGTSSYEQY
len: 11; j_gene: TRBJ1-5; v_gene: TRBV6-5; CDR3aa: ASSYHSNQPQH
len: 17; j_gene: TRBJ1-5; v_gene: TRBV19; CDR3aa: ASSIGQGKAFYSNQPQH
len: 14; j_gene: TRBJ1-2; v_gene: TRBV29-1; CDR3aa: SASSPRGQGARGYT
len: 13; j_gene: TRBJ2-2; v_gene: TRBV7-3; CDR3aa: ASRPHPGYTGELF
len: 12; j_gene: TRBJ1-1; v_gene: TRBV5-1; CDR3aa: ASSSMTENTEAF
len: 14; j_gene: TRBJ1-2; v_gene: TRBV10-1; CDR3aa: AGLKTRDTPGYGYT
len: 11; j_gene: TRBJ2-7; v_gene: TRBV2; CDR3aa: ASRGTGGYEQY
len: 13; j_gene: TRBJ2-7; v_gene: TRBV28; CDR3aa: ASTSLGAASYEQY
len: 14; j_gene: TRBJ2-5; v_gene: TRBV7-2; CDR3aa: ASSFGQGAMGETQY
len: 14; j_gene: TRBJ2-7; v_gene: TRBV4-1; CDR3aa: ASSQVTGLSSYEQY
len: 12; j_gene: TRBJ1-1; v_gene: TRBV5-1; CDR3aa: ASSLDSTNTEAF
len: 13; j_gene: TRBJ1-3; v_gene: TRBV28; CDR3aa: ASTRSPRGGNTIY
len: 12; j_gene: TRBJ2-5; v_gene: TRBV30; CDR3aa: AWSVPGGVGTQY
len: 13; j_gene: TRBJ2-5; v_gene: TRBV5-1; CDR3aa: ASSLTTSAQETQY
len: 11; j_gene: TRBJ1-3; v_gene: TRBV12-3/TRBV12-4; CDR3aa: ASSPRNGNTIY
len: 13; j_gene: TRBJ2-3; v_gene: TRBV4-1; CDR3aa: ASSQVGLGTDTQY
len: 12; j_gene: TRBJ1-1; v_gene: TRBV6-6; CDR3aa: ASSQNRESTEAF
len: 14; j_gene: TRBJ2-1; v_gene: TRBV11-2; CDR3aa: ASSHRGVSSYNEQF
len: 10; j_gene: TRBJ1-1; v_gene: TRBV29-1; CDR3aa: SVLRGYTEAF
len: 16; j_gene: TRBJ2-3; v_gene: TRBV24-1; CDR3aa: ATSDLQEVAGGTDTQY
len: 13; j_gene: TRBJ1-5; v_gene: TRBV6-1; CDR3aa: ASSEAVGGEQPQH
len: 13; j_gene: TRBJ2-3; v_gene: TRBV19; CDR3aa: ASTHSGTSTDTQY
len: 14; j_gene: TRBJ1-1; v_gene: TRBV30; CDR3aa: AWRGEGTGGYQEAF
len: 13; j_gene: TRBJ2-3; v_gene: TRBV5-6; CDR3aa: ASSPTGQDTDTQY
len: 13; j_gene: TRBJ1-1; v_gene: TRBV9; CDR3aa: ASSPGTGQNTEAF
len: 13; j_gene: TRBJ2-6; v_gene: TRBV5-1; CDR3aa: ASSLEGAGANVLT
len: 13; j_gene: TRBJ2-3; v_gene: TRBV9; CDR3aa: ASSSTSGVTDTQY
len: 14; j_gene: TRBJ2-7; v_gene: TRBV11-2; CDR3aa: ASSPSQGADVYEQY
len: 14; j_gene: TRBJ2-1; v_gene: TRBV5-1; CDR3aa: ASSLGWTPTYNEQF
len: 15; j_gene: TRBJ2-7; v_gene: TRBV19; CDR3aa: ASSIDSLRRESYEQY
len: 11; j_gene: TRBJ1-1; v_gene: TRBV10-3; CDR3aa: ATGQNMNTEAF
len: 14; j_gene: TRBJ2-2; v_gene: TRBV3-1/TRBV3-2; CDR3aa: ASSTRQGSNTGELF
len: 13; j_gene: TRBJ2-2; v_gene: TRBV7-3; CDR3aa: ASSARGQNTGELF